These 27 T cell receptor beta chains originate from one sample sequenced in a study of synovial regulatory T cells in juvenile arthritis. This table comes from immunoSEQ multiplex PCR, and its TCRdb copy is limited to in-frame clones, with some not included. Its table records 9,500 to 10,000 clones. The sequenced sample was Treg cells from blood. Sample subset: remaining (HLA-DR-negative) circulating blood Treg cells. The receptor set was obtained from a donor under 30 with juvenile idiopathic arthritis.

V is TRBV6-5 and J is TRBJ2-7; TCRdb reports TRBD2, a call that lacks DNA to check it against. Germline CDR1 is MNHEY and CDR2 is SVGAGI. The CDR3 extends over 15 amino acids. No DNA sequence is on record. The CDR3 sequence is CASSYSIAVSYEQYF.

The V and J genes are TRBV2 and TRBJ2-1; TCRdb names TRBD2, which stays unverified in the absence of DNA. CDR1 and CDR2 from the germline V gene are SNHLY and FYNNEI. This CDR3 spans 13 amino acids. The record lacks a DNA sequence. The CDR3 sequence: CASRDGGYNEQFF.

V and J are TRBV5-1 and TRBJ2-7; TCRdb's D gene call, TRBD1, goes unchecked for lack of DNA. Germline lookup yields CDR1 SGHRS and CDR2 YFSETQ. The CDR3 extends over 12 amino acids. The protein alone is recorded here. The CDR3 loop reads CASSSLGREQYF.

J is TRBJ1-3 and V is TRBV10-3; TCRdb picks TRBD1, but there is no DNA to check that call. Germline CDR1 and CDR2: ENHRY and SYGVKD. The CDR3 consists of 12 residues. The protein alone is recorded here. CDR3 amino acids: CAIKAGGNTIYF.

The chain links TRBV7-6 to TRBJ2-1; the D gene TCRdb calls, TRBD1, cannot be checked with no DNA. Germline loops: CDR1 SGHVS, CDR2 FNYEAQ. This CDR3 spans 14 amino acids. No DNA is listed. The CDR3 here is CASSRDRIYNEQFF.

The V and J genes are TRBV18 and TRBJ2-6; TCRdb indicates TRBD1, and absent DNA this call remains unverified. This CDR3 is built from 18 residues. Only the protein is available. CDR1 KGHSH and CDR2 LQKENI come from the germline V gene. The CDR3 region is CASSPPRGQSSGANVLTF.

The V call is TRBV7-2, the J call TRBJ1-3; with no DNA, the TCRdb D assignment of TRBD1 cannot be verified. The germline CDR1 and CDR2 sequences are SGHTA and FQGNSA. This CDR3 is 15 amino acids long. This entry has no DNA. This chain's CDR3 is CASSSGQSSGNTIYF.

The genes are TRBV4-1 and TRBJ2-7. The CDR3 is 15 amino acids. A DNA sequence was not provided. Per the germline V gene, CDR1 is MGHRA and CDR2 is YSYEKL. The CDR3 here is CASSQDLVGPYEQYF.

The CDR3 loop is CASSFSGQTLNTEAFF. This chain uses TRBV5-5 with TRBJ1-1; TCRdb gives TRBD1 as the D gene, but with no DNA this cannot be confirmed. The CDR3 extends over 16 amino acids. The nucleotide record is missing. CDR1 is SGHKS and CDR2 is YYEKEE in the germline V gene (reference sequence).

V usage is TRBV7-2 and J usage is TRBJ2-1; TCRdb's D call of TRBD2 is untestable without DNA. CDR3 size: 13 residues. Only the protein is available. The germline V gene has CDR1 SGHTA and CDR2 FQGNSA. The CDR3 sequence is CASSATGYNEQFF. Together with reference TRBV7-2 and TRBJ2-1, the CDR3 gives the full variable domain: GAGVSQSPSNKVTEKGKDVELRCDPISGHTALYWYRQSLGQGLEFLIYFQGNSAPDKSGLPSDRFSAERTGGSVSTLTIQRTQQEDSAVYLCASSATGYNEQFFGPGTRLTVL.

The rearrangement links TRBV10-1 to TRBJ2-7; TCRdb names TRBD1, which stays unverified in the absence of DNA. CDR1 is WNHNN and CDR2 is SYGVQD in the germline V gene (reference sequence). The CDR3 extends over 14 amino acids. Nucleotide data are not available. The CDR3 sequence: CASSEGQGLGEQYF.

The chain couples TRBV2 to TRBJ1-2; no DNA is available, so the TRBD1 call from TCRdb remains unchecked. This CDR3 region has 13 residues. The DNA is unrecorded. Germline V gives CDR1 SNHLY, CDR2 FYNNEI. This CDR3 is CASSARSSYGYTF.

The chain employs TRBV28 and TRBJ2-7; the TRBD2 assignment by TCRdb is unverifiable without DNA. Germline assignment: CDR1 MDHEN and CDR2 SYDVKM. The CDR3 is 11 amino acids. No coding sequence is recorded. The CDR3 loop is CASSPRDEQYF.

V and J are TRBV19 and TRBJ2-3; the D gene TCRdb calls, TRBD2, cannot be checked with no DNA. The CDR3 length is 15 residues. No DNA sequence was recorded. Germline values: CDR1 LNHDA, CDR2 SQIVND (reference sequence). The CDR3 here is CASTFPGGGTDTQYF.

The J gene is TRBJ1-3, the V gene TRBV29-1; no DNA is available, so the TRBD1 call from TCRdb remains unchecked. The CDR3 has 13 amino acids. There is no recorded DNA. Germline loops: CDR1 SQVTM, CDR2 ANQGSEA. The CDR3 protein is CSVLRTGGNTIYF.

The J gene is TRBJ2-4, the V gene TRBV10-1; TCRdb indicates TRBD1, and absent DNA this call remains unverified. Per germline, CDR1 WNHNN and CDR2 SYGVQD (reference sequence). CDR3 size: 13 residues. No DNA accompanies this entry. This chain's CDR3 is CASSEAGDNIQYF.

The rearrangement links TRBV19 to TRBJ2-7; the D call of TRBD2 rests on TCRdb alone, since no DNA is present to check it. The CDR3 extends over 15 amino acids. No nucleotide data were recorded. Germline CDR1 is LNHDA and CDR2 is SQIVND (reference sequence). The CDR3 region is CASSVRTSHSYEQYF.

The chain carries TRBV7-6 and TRBJ1-1; TCRdb picks TRBD1, but there is no DNA to check that call. Germline V gene lookup returns CDR1 SGHVS and CDR2 FNYEAQ. The CDR3 is 14 amino acids. Only the protein is on record. The CDR3 is CASSLETGITEAFF.

The chain recombines TRBV4-3 with TRBJ2-5. Germline lookup yields CDR1 LGHNA and CDR2 YSLEER. CDR3 size: 15 residues. There is no recorded DNA. The CDR3 is CASSQLTGEGETQYF.

The chain joins TRBV11-2 to TRBJ2-1; TCRdb returns TRBD1, unconfirmable since there is no DNA. Per the germline V gene, CDR1 is SGHAT and CDR2 is FQNNGV. CDR3 size: 17 residues. The nucleotide record is missing. CDR3 sequence: CASSLFPPGTAYNEQFF.

The chain has TRBV29-1 and TRBJ1-1. The CDR3 extends over 13 amino acids. The DNA sequence is not available. Germline lookup yields CDR1 SQVTM and CDR2 ANQGSEA. CDR3: CSVTRTVNTEAFF.

This chain uses TRBV5-4 with TRBJ2-1; TCRdb indicates TRBD2, and absent DNA this call remains unverified. Germline V gene data show CDR1 as SGHNT and CDR2 as YYREEE (reference sequence). This CDR3 has 16 amino acids. Nucleotide data are not available. The CDR3 loop reads CASSLGGLAGLGEQFF.

The rearrangement uses TRBV6-1 and TRBJ2-2. The CDR3 is made up of 15 amino acids. There is no recorded DNA. Germline V gene lookup returns CDR1 MNHNS and CDR2 SASEGT. Here the CDR3 reads CASRGLNANTGELFF.

The genes are TRBV6-5 and TRBJ2-1; the TRBD1 assignment by TCRdb is unverifiable without DNA. Germline V gives CDR1 MNHEY, CDR2 SVGAGI. The CDR3 is 14 amino acids. No DNA is recorded. The CDR3: CASSQTSSYNEQFF.

The chain combines TRBV7-2 with TRBJ2-7. Germline values: CDR1 SGHTA, CDR2 FQGNSA. The CDR3 length is 15 residues. No nucleotide data were recorded. CDR3 sequence: CASRPDSGTTYEQYF. Based on the CDR3 plus reference TRBV7-2 and TRBJ2-7, the full variable domain is GAGVSQSPSNKVTEKGKDVELRCDPISGHTALYWYRQSLGQGLEFLIYFQGNSAPDKSGLPSDRFSAERTGGSVSTLTIQRTQQEDSAVYLCASRPDSGTTYEQYFGPGTRLTVT.

The chain recombines TRBV5-8 with TRBJ2-4. Per the germline V gene, CDR1 is SGHTS and CDR2 is YDEGEE. This CDR3 comprises 13 residues. The nucleotide record is missing. CDR3 sequence reads: CASSLMHENIQYF.

This chain connects TRBV19 to TRBJ2-4; the TRBD1 assignment by TCRdb is unverifiable without DNA. This CDR3 contains 17 residues. No coding sequence is recorded. Per germline, CDR1 LNHDA and CDR2 SQIVND (reference sequence). CDR3 sequence reads: CASSIVDRTLAKNIQYF.